This TCR beta chain was obtained from a study of breast tumors, draining lymph nodes, adjacent tissues (TCRdb year 2016). About the full investigation: Breast cancer patients provided tumor, adjacent nontumor tissue and axillary lymph nodes, and the study compared the TCR beta repertoires across these three sources. The study aimed to assess the relationships and possible T-cell exchange between tumor, surrounding tissue and draining lymph node repertoires in human breast cancer. The research as a whole found: The similarity between tumor and nontumor tissue repertoires was significantly greater in luminal-like breast cancer than in basal-like breast cancer. A scenario in which most tumor T cells derive from the lymph node and then expand within tumor tissue was judged to be consistent with the data. The conclusion that tumor T cells originate in lymph nodes was presented as consistent with a hypothesis rather than as directly demonstrated. Tumor T-cell repertoires showed less diversity than lymph node repertoires and more diversity than nontumor tissue repertoires, and tumor T-cell repertoires showed preferential V and J gene usage.

CDR1 DFQATT and CDR2 SNEGSKA were looked up in the germline V gene (reference sequence). The CDR3 goes from the cysteine to the phenylalanine over 16 residues. Solely the CDR3 DNA is kept, with 48 bases framed from the first base. The junction carries 18 bases between V and J, which are trimmed by 5 bases and 0 bases respectively. Sequenced on an Illumina HiSeq 2000. TCR beta chain libraries were generated through multiplex PCR amplification. High-throughput sequencing was used to analyze the amplified TCR beta chain products. In TCRdb, the public reads were trimmed at Q25 with fastp and aligned with MiXCR, with productive beta chains retained. When rows share a CDR3 protein, they turn into one entry using the most common DNA and genes. This sample is represented by fewer than 300,000 distinct CDR3 sequences; about a third of them were singletons. Together, the top ten hold 1.4% of the sample. This clonotype has at least ten counts. The target of this receptor is not known. No base qualities exist here, and no much larger clone lies one base off it.

Lymph node samples came from the axillary draining lymph nodes of breast cancer patients. This chain is built from TRBV20-1 and TRBJ2-3; TRBD1 could be the D gene, as 6 bases match. The receptor comes from a female donor with breast cancer. Some clones in this sample may be carry-over from other donors' samples. Source material: axillary lymph node tissue. The DNA sequence is given as TGCAGTGCTTTTCTTATGTACACAGGGAGCACAGATACGCAGTATTTT. It translates as CSAFLMYTGSTDTQYF.